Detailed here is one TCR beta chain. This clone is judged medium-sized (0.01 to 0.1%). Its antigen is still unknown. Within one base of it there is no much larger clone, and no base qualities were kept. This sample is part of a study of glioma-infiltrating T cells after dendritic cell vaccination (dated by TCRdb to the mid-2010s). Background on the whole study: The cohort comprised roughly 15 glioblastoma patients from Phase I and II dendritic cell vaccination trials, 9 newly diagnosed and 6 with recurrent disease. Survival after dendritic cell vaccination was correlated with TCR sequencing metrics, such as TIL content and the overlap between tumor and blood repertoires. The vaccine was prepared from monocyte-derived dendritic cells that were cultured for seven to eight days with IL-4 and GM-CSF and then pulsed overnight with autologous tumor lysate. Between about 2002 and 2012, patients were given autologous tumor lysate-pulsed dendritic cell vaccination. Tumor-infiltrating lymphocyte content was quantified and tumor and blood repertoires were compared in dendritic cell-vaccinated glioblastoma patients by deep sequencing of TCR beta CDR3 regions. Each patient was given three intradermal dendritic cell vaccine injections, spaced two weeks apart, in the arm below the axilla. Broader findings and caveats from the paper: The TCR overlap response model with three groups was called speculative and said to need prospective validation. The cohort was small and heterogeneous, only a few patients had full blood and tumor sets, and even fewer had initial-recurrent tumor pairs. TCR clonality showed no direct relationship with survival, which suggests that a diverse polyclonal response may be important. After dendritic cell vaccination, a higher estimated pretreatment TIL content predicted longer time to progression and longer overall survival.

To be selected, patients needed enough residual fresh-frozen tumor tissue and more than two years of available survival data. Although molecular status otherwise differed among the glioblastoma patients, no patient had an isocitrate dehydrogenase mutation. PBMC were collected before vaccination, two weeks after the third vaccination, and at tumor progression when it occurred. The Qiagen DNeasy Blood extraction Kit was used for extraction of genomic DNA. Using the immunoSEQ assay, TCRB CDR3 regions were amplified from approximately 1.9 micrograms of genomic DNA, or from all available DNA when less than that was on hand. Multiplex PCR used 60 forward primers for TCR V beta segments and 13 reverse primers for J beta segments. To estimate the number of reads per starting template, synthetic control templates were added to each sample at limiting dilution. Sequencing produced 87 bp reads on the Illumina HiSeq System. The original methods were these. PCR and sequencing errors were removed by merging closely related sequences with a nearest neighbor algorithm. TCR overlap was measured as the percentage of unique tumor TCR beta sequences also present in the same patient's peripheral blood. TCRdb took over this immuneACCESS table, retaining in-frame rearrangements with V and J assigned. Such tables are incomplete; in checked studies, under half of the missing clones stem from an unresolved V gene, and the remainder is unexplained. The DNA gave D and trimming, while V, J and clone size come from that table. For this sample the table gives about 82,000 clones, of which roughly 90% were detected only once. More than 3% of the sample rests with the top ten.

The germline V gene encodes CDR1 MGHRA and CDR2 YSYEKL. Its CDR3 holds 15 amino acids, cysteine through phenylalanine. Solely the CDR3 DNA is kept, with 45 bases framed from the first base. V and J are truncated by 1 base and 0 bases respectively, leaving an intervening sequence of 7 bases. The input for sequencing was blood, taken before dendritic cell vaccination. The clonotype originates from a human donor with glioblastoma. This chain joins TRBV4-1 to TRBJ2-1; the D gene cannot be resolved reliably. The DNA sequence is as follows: TGCGCCAGCAGCCAAGCGGAGAGCTCCTACAATGAGCAGTTCTTC. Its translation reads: CASSQAESSYNEQFF.